What follows are 20 T cell receptor beta chains derived from one specimen sequenced in a study of blood T cell repertoires in COVID-19 (dated by TCRdb to about 2020). The method was the immunoSEQ multiplex PCR assay. This immuneACCESS table, as held by TCRdb, lists in-frame sequences with V and J called but not all clones. Of the missing ones, under half trace to an unresolved V gene in checked studies; the others have no known cause. Here the sample has about 400,000 clones; approximately 89% occur a single time. The top ten constitute 1.7% of the sample. What was sequenced was PBMCs or T cells enriched from blood (not recorded which). The receptors were sampled from a woman aged 25 to 39 who had recovered from COVID-19.

The V and J genes are TRBV6-5 and TRBJ1-5, with unresolved D. The CDR3 runs 12 residues. V was shortened by 11 bases and J by 7 bases, with 15 bases between the two germline ends. From germline, CDR1 is MNHEY and CDR2 SVGAGI. CDR3 protein: CAWEDADQPQHF. CDR3 in DNA: TGTGCCTGGGAGGATGCGGACCAGCCCCAGCATTTT.

The CDR3 protein is CASSGVGSHGSQYF. The DNA for the CDR3 is TGTGCCAGCAGCGGAGTGGGGAGCCATGGATCCCAGTACTTC. The V and J genes are TRBV9 and TRBJ2-5; D possibly corresponds to TRBD2 (5 bases). V was cut by 3 bases and J by 9 bases, with 18 bases left in between. This CDR3 region has 14 residues. The germline CDR1 and CDR2 sequences are SGDLS and YYNGEE.

The rearrangement links TRBV30 to TRBJ2-2; D not resolved. Germline lookup yields CDR1 GTSNPN and CDR2 SVGIG (reference sequence). The length of the CDR3 is 14 residues. The germline V and J ends were trimmed by 0 bases and 1 base, with 6 bases remaining between them. The CDR3 DNA reads as TGTGCCTGGAGTGTACTCTTGAACACCGGGGAGCTGTTTTTT. The encoded protein is CAWSVLLNTGELFF.

This rearrangement joins TRBV3-1 (or the pseudogene TRBV3-2) to TRBJ1-6; 7 nucleotides align to TRBD1. The germline gives CDR1 LGHDT, CDR2 YNNKEL (reference sequence). With V trimmed by 4 bases and J by 5 bases, 8 bases remained unmatched. The CDR3 extends over 16 amino acids. The CDR3 DNA reads TGTGCCAGCAGCCCGAGGACAGGTTTCAATAATTCACCCCTCCACTTT. Its protein product is CASSPRTGFNNSPLHF.

The chain combines TRBV19 with TRBJ1-2; D is unresolved. V was cut by 5 bases and J by 7 bases, with 14 bases left in between. The germline V gene encodes CDR1 LNHDA and CDR2 SQIVND (reference sequence). The CDR3 extends over 13 amino acids. This CDR3 is CASSAPEVIGYTF. CDR3 DNA sequence: TGTGCCAGTAGTGCCCCGGAGGTGATTGGCTACACCTTC.

This sequence joins TRBV28 and TRBJ1-2; D might be TRBD1 (6 bases). V dropped 3 bases and J dropped 4 bases, with 12 bases sitting between them. The germline V gene has CDR1 MDHEN and CDR2 SYDVKM. CDR3 length: 14 residues. The CDR3 region is CASSFPTGTYGYTF. In DNA, the CDR3 is TGTGCCAGCAGTTTCCCTACAGGGACCTATGGCTACACCTTC.

The V and J genes are TRBV6-5 and TRBJ2-3; 7 nucleotides agree with TRBD1. CDR3 length equals 16 residues. Looked up from germline, CDR1 is MNHEY and CDR2 is SVGAGI. The trim removed 0 bases at V and 2 bases at J, leaving 5 bases unmatched. In DNA form, the CDR3 reads TGTGCCAGCAGTTACTCAGGGCAGGGGGACACAGATACGCAGTATTTT. As protein: CASSYSGQGDTDTQYF.

The chain recombines TRBV7-9 with TRBJ2-1; 8 positions agree with TRBD1. Trimming at V came to 5 bases and at J to 4 bases, leaving 16 bases not matched to a gene. CDR1 and CDR2 (germline): SEHNR, FQNEAQ (reference sequence). The length of the CDR3 is 18 residues. For the CDR3, the DNA is TGTGCCAGCAGCAGAAGAGGAACCGGGACAGGACCTTACAATGAGCAGTTCTTC. Its protein product is CASSRRGTGTGPYNEQFF.

The rearrangement uses TRBV10-3 and TRBJ1-2; 7 bases line up with TRBD1. After removal of 3 bases from V and 4 bases from J, the junction contained 5 bases not matched to a gene. The CDR3 contains 14 residues. Germline values: CDR1 ENHRY, CDR2 SYGVKD. The CDR3 reads CAISDPTGIYGYTF. CDR3 DNA: TGTGCCATCAGTGACCCGACAGGGATCTATGGCTACACCTTC.

The rearrangement uses TRBV5-1 and TRBJ1-5; TRBD1 matches at 11 bases. Germline V gene data show CDR1 as SGHRS and CDR2 as YFSETQ. The trim removed 4 bases at V and 6 bases at J, leaving 3 bases unmatched. The CDR3 runs to 14 residues. The CDR3 spells CASSEGTGGQPQHF. The CDR3 bases are TGCGCCAGCAGCGAAGGGACAGGGGGTCAGCCCCAGCATTTT.

V and J are TRBV5-6 and TRBJ2-2, with 7 bases lining up with TRBD1. This CDR3 spans 15 amino acids. Germline CDR1 is SGHDT and CDR2 is YYEEEE. V shed 2 bases and J 5 bases; nucleotides not matched to a gene: 6. CDR3 DNA sequence: TGTGCCAGCAGCTTTGCAGGGGGTTGGACCGGGGAGCTGTTTTTT. This translates into CASSFAGGWTGELFF.

The rearrangement links TRBV27 to TRBJ2-2; the D is unclear. The V gene lost 0 bases and the J gene lost 7 bases, with 15 bases spanning the gap. This CDR3 comprises 16 residues. Germline CDR1 and CDR2: MNHEY and SMNVEV (reference sequence). The CDR3 reads CASSLSSPGWNGELFF. The DNA for the CDR3 is TGTGCCAGCAGTTTATCGAGTCCGGGTTGGAACGGGGAGCTGTTTTTT.

This sequence joins TRBV19 and TRBJ2-3; possibly TRBD2 for D (5 bases). Per the germline V gene, CDR1 is LNHDA and CDR2 is SQIVND (reference sequence). Trimming left V 6 bases short and J 3 bases short, with 13 bases between. The CDR3 consists of 14 residues. CDR3 loop: CASSTSGGTDTQYF. DNA for the CDR3: TGTGCCAGTAGCACCAGCGGAGGTACAGATACGCAGTATTTT. Full variable domain (remainder filled in from reference TRBV19 and TRBJ2-3): DGGITQSPKYLFRKEGQNVTLSCEQNLNHDAMYWYRQDPGQGLRLIYYSQIVNDFQKGDIAEGYSVSREKKESFPLTVTSAQKNPTAFYLCASSTSGGTDTQYFGPGTRLTVL.

The V gene is TRBV27, the J gene TRBJ2-7; TRBD1 matches at 7 bases. Trimming removed 6 bases from V and 4 bases from J; junction bases left unmatched: 6. Germline lookup yields CDR1 MNHEY and CDR2 SMNVEV (reference sequence). The CDR3 extends over 13 amino acids. The CDR3 nucleotides read TGTGCCAGCAGGACAGGGTCCTCTTACGAGCAGTACTTC. Translation gives CASRTGSSYEQYF.

This chain connects TRBV30 to TRBJ1-2, with TRBD1 identical over 9 bases. This CDR3 is 15 amino acids long. CDR1 GTSNPN and CDR2 SVGIG come from the germline V gene (reference sequence). The junction had 8 bases not matched to a gene; V was cut back by 2 bases and J by 4 bases. CDR3 coding DNA: TGTGCCTGGAGTCCCCACAGGGGGCTGATCTATGGCTACACCTTC. This sequence encodes CAWSPHRGLIYGYTF.

The chain employs TRBV12-3 or TRBV12-4 and TRBJ2-7; D may be TRBD2 (6 bases). The CDR3 totals 12 residues. V gave up 6 bases and J gave up 6 bases, with 12 bases separating them. The CDR3 region is CASRHMGGEQYF. DNA for the CDR3: TGTGCCAGCAGGCACATGGGGGGCGAGCAGTACTTC.

This chain joins TRBV7-2 and TRBJ1-2; TRBD1 matches at 7 bases. Germline CDR1 SGHTA, CDR2 FQGNSA. The CDR3 is 13 residues long. V lost 5 bases to trimming and J lost 4 bases; unmatched junction nucleotides: 4. The DNA of the CDR3 is TGTGCCAGCAGCCTCAGGGGGATCTATGGCTACACCTTC. Protein sequence: CASSLRGIYGYTF.

A remark on this clone: Other nucleotide sequences in the sample specify the same CDR3. This chain uses TRBV5-1 with TRBJ1-2; D is ambiguous. The CDR3 length is 12 residues. Germline lookup yields CDR1 SGHRS and CDR2 YFSETQ. V dropped 0 bases and J dropped 3 bases, with 3 bases sitting between them. CDR3 coding DNA: TGCGCCAGCAGCTTGGGAGACTATGGCTACACCTTC. Translated: CASSLGDYGYTF.

The chain is built from TRBV5-6 and TRBJ1-1; 8 nucleotides line up with TRBD1. CDR1 and CDR2 from the germline V gene are SGHDT and YYEEEE. CDR3 length: 15 amino acids. Losses at the gene ends were 1 base for V and 7 bases for J; bases not matched to a gene: 9. Here the CDR3 reads CASSLSATGASEAFF. Here the CDR3 DNA reads TGTGCCAGCAGCTTGAGTGCGACAGGGGCCAGTGAAGCTTTCTTT.

V usage is TRBV30 and J usage is TRBJ1-2; 7 nucleotides line up with TRBD1. V lost 4 bases and J lost 4; bases outside the gene matches: 15. Looked up from germline, CDR1 is GTSNPN and CDR2 is SVGIG (reference sequence). The CDR3 contains 16 residues. This chain's CDR3 is CAWTLGGSDLGYGYTF. CDR3 bases: TGTGCCTGGACCCTAGGGGGCAGCGACCTAGGCTATGGCTACACCTTC.